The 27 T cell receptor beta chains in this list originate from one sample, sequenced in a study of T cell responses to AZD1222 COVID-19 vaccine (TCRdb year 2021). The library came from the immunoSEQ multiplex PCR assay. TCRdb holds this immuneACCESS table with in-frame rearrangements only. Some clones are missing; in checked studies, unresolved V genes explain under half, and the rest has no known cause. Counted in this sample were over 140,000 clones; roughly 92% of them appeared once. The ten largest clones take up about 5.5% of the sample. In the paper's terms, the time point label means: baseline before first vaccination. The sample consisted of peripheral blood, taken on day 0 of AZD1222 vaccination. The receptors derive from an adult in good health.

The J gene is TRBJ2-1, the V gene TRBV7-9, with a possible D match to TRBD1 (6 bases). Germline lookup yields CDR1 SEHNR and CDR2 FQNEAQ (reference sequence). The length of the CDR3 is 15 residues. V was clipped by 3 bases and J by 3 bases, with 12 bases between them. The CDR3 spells CASSFTGTNYNEQFF. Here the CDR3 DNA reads TGTGCCAGCAGCTTTACCGGGACAAACTACAATGAGCAGTTCTTC.

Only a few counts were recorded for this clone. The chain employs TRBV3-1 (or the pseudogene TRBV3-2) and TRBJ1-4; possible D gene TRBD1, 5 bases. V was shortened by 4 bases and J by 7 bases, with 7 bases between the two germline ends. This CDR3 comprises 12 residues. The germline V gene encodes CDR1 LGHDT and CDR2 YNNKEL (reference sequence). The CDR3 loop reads CASSRRGEKLFF. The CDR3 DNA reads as TGTGCCAGCAGCCGGAGGGGTGAAAAACTGTTTTTT.

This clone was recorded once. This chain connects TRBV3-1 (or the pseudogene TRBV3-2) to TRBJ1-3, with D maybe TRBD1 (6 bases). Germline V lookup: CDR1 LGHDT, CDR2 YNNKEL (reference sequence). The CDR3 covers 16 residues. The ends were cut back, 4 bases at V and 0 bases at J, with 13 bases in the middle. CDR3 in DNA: TGTGCCAGCAGCCCCGGGGGGCAGGTCTCTGGAAACACCATATATTTT. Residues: CASSPGGQVSGNTIYF.

The CDR3 region is CASSYDYSLHF. In nucleotides, the CDR3 is TGTGCCAGCAGTTACGATTATAGCCTCCACTTT. The chain links TRBV6-2 or TRBV6-3 to TRBJ1-6; no clear D. The CDR3 runs to 11 residues. V was cut by 2 bases and J by 15 bases, with 8 bases left in between. Germline V gene data show CDR1 as MNHEY and CDR2 as SVGEGT.

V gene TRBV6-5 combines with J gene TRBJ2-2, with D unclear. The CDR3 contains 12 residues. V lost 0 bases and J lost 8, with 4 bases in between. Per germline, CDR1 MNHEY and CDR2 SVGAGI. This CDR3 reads CASSYSTGELFF. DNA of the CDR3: TGTGCCAGCAGTTACTCCACTGGGGAGCTGTTTTTT.

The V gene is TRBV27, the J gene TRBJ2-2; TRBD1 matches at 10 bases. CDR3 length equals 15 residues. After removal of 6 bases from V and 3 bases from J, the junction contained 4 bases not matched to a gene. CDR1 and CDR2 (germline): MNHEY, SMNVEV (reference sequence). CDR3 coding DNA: TGTGCCAGCAGCCCGGGACAGGGGTACACCGGGGAGCTGTTTTTT. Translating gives CASSPGQGYTGELFF.

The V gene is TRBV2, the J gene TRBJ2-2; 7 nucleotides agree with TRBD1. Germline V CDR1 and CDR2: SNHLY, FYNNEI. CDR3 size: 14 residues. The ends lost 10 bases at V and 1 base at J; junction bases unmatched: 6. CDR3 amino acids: CAIKGQVNTGELFF. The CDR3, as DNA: TGTGCCATTAAAGGACAGGTGAACACCGGGGAGCTGTTTTTT.

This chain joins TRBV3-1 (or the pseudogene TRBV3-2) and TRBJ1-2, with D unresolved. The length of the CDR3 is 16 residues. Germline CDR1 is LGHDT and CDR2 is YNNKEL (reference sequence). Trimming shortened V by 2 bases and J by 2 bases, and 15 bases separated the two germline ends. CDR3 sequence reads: CASSQMRVGANYGYTF. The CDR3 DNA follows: TGTGCCAGCAGCCAAATGCGCGTGGGCGCCAACTATGGCTACACCTTC.

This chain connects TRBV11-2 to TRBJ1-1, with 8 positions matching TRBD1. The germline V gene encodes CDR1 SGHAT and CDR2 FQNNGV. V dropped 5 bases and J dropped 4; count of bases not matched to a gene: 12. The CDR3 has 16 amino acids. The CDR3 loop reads CASSPSRWTGRTEAFF. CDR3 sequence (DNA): TGTGCCAGCAGCCCGAGTCGTTGGACAGGGCGCACTGAAGCTTTCTTT.

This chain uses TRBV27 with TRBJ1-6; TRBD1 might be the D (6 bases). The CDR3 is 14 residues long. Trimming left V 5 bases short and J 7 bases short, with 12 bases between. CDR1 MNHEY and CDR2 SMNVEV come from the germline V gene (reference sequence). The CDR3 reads CASSPQGPNSPLHF. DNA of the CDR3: TGTGCCAGCAGTCCCCAGGGGCCGAATTCACCCCTCCACTTT.

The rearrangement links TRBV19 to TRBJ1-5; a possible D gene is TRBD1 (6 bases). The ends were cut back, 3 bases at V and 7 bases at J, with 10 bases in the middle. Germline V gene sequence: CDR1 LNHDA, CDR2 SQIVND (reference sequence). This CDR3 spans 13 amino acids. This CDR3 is CASSIQQGQPQHF. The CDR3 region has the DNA TGTGCCAGTAGTATCCAACAGGGACAGCCCCAGCATTTT.

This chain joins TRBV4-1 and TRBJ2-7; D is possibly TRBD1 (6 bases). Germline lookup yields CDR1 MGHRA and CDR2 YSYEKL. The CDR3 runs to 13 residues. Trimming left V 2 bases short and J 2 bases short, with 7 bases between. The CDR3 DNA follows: TGCGCCAGCAGCCAATGGGACACCTACGAGCAGTACTTC. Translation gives CASSQWDTYEQYF.

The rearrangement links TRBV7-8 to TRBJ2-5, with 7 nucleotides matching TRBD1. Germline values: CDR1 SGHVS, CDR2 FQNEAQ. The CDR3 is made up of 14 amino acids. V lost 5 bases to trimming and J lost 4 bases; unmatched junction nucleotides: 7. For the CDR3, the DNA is TGTGCCAGCAGCGCCCGGACAGGAACAGAGACCCAGTACTTC. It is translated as CASSARTGTETQYF.

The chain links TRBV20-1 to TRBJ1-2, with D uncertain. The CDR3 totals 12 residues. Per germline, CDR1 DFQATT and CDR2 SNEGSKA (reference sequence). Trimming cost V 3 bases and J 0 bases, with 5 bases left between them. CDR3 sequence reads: CSASGANYGYTF. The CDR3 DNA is TGCAGTGCTAGTGGGGCTAACTATGGCTACACCTTC.

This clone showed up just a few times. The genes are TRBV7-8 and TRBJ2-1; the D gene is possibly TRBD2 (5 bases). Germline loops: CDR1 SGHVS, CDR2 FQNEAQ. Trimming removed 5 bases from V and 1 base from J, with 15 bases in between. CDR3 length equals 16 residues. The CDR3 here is CASSQARRLSYNEQFF. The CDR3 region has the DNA TGTGCCAGCAGCCAAGCTAGGAGGTTATCCTACAATGAGCAGTTCTTC. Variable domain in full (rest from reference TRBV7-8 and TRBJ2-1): GAGVSQSPRYKVAKRGQDVALRCDPISGHVSLFWYQQALGQGPEFLTYFQNEAQLDKSGLPSDRFFAERPEGSVSTLKIQRTQQEDSAVYLCASSQARRLSYNEQFFGPGTRLTVL.

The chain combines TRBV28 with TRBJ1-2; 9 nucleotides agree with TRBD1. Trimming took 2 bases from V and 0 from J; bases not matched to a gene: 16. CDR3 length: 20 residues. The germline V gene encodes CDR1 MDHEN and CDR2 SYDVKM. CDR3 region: CASSLPPGSGTGLANYGYTF. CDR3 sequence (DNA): TGTGCCAGCAGTTTACCTCCGGGAAGCGGGACAGGGTTAGCTAACTATGGCTACACCTTC.

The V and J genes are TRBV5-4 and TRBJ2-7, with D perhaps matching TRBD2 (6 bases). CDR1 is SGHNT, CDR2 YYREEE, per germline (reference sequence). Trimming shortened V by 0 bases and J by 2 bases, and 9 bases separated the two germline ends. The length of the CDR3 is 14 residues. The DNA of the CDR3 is TGTGCCAGCAGCTTGGCCGGCGGGACCTACGAGCAGTACTTC. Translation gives CASSLAGGTYEQYF.

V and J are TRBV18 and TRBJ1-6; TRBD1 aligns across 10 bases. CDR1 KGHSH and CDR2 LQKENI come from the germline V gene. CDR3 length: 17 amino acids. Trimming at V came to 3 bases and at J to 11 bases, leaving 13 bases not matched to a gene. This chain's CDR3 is CASSPMIPGQGQAPLHF. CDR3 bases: TGTGCCAGCTCACCGATGATACCGGGACAGGGGCAAGCACCCCTCCACTTT.

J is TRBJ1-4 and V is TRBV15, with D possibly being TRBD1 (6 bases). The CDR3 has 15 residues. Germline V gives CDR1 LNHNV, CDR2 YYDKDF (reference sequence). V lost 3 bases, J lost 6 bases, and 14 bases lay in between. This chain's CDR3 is CATSRWAGVDEKLFF. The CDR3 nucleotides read TGTGCCACCAGCAGGTGGGCAGGGGTTGATGAAAAACTGTTTTTT.

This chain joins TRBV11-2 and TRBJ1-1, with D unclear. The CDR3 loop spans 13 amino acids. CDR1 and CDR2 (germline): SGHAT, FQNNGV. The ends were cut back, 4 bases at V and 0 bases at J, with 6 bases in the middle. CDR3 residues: CASSSQVNTEAFF. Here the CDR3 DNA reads TGTGCCAGCAGCTCCCAGGTGAACACTGAAGCTTTCTTT.

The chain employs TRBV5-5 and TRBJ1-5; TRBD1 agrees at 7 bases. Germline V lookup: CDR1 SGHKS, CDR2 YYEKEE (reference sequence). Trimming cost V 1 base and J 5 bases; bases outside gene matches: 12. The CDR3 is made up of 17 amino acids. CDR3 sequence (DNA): TGTGCCAGCAGCTTGTTAGGTTTAGGGGGCAACTATCAGCCCCAGCATTTT. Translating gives CASSLLGLGGNYQPQHF.

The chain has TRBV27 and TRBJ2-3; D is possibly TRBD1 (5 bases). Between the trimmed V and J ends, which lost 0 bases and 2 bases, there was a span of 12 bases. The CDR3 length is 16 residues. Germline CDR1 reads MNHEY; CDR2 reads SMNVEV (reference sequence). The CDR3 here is CASSLSSRVATDTQYF. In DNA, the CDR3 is TGTGCCAGCAGTTTATCGAGCAGGGTAGCCACAGATACGCAGTATTTT.

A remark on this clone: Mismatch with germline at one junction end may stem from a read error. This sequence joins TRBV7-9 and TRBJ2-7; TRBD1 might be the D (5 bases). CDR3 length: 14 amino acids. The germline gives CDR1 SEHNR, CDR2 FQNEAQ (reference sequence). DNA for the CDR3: TGTGCCAGCAGCTTAGGGGGCGCCTCCCACGAGCAGTACTTC. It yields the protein CASSLGGASHEQYF. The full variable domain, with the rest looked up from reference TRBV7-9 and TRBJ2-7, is DTGVSQNPRHKITKRGQNVTFRCDPISEHNRLYWYRQTLGQGPEFLTYFQNEAQLEKSRLLSDRFSAERPKGSFSTLEIQRTEQGDSAMYLCASSLGGASHEQYFGPGTRLTVT.

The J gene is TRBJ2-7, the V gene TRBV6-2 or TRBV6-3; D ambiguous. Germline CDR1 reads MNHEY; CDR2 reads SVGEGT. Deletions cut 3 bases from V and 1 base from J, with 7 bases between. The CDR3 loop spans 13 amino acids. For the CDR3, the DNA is TGTGCCAGCAGTTATGTGGAGTCCTACGAGCAGTACTTC. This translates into CASSYVESYEQYF.

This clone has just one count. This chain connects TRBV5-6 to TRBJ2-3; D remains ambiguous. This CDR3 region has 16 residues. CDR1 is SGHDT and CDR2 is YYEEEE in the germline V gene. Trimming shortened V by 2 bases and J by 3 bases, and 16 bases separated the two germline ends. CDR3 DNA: TGTGCCAGCAGCTTACCGGTCGAAGCCGTTACAGATACGCAGTATTTT. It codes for CASSLPVEAVTDTQYF.

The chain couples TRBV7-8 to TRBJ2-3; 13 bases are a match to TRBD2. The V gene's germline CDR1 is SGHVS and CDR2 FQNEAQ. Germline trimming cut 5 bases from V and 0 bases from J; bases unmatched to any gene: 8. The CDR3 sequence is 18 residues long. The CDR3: CASSEQPGLAGSTDTQYF. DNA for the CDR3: TGTGCCAGCAGCGAGCAGCCGGGACTAGCGGGGAGCACAGATACGCAGTATTTT.

The CDR3 DNA reads TGTGCCAGTAGCAACAACGGGGGCACTGGAAACACCATATATTTT. It encodes CASSNNGGTGNTIYF. The V gene is TRBV19, the J gene TRBJ1-3, with D perhaps TRBD1 (6 bases). Trimming removed 6 bases at V and 2 bases at J, with 14 bases between. From germline, CDR1 is LNHDA and CDR2 SQIVND (reference sequence). The CDR3 loop spans 15 amino acids.